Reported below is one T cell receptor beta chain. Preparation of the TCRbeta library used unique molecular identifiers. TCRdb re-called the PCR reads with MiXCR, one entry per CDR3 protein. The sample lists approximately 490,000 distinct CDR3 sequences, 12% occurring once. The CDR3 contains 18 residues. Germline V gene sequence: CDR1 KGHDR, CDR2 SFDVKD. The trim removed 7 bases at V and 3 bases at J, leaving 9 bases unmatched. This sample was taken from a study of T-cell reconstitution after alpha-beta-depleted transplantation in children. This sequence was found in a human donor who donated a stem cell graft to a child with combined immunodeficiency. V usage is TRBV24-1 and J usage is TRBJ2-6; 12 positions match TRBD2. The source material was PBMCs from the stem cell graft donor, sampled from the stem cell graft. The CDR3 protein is CATSHRLAGARGANVLTF. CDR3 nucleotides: TGTGCCACCAGCCACAGACTAGCGGGAGCTCGTGGGGCCAACGTCCTGACTTTC.